Each of the 6 T cell receptor beta chains below was sequenced from the same sample in a study of CD8 T cells in ankylosing spondylitis. Each CDR3 protein is one row after TCRdb ran MiXCR on the 5' RACE reads. The sample has about 480,000 distinct CDR3 sequences; roughly a sixth are singletons. Overall study results and limits: Seemingly distinctive of ankylosing spondylitis blood was a TCR beta motif formed by eight highly homologous variants.

Antigen specificity for these receptors is unknown. Sequences were obtained from blood, either unsorted or a sorted T cell fraction (not recorded which). These receptors were collected from a male donor with ankylosing spondylitis.

This clonotype was picked up a small number of times. The chain has TRBV24-1 and TRBJ1-4, with 8 positions matching TRBD1. V shed 4 bases, J shed 6 bases, and the junction held 15 bases outside the gene matches. Germline CDR1 KGHDR, CDR2 SFDVKD. The CDR3 sequence is 18 residues long. CDR3 coding DNA: TGTGCCACCAGTGACACAACTGTTCGGCAGGGGGCGGATGAAAAACTGTTTTTT. Its protein is CATSDTTVRQGADEKLFF.

The rearrangement links TRBV12-3 or TRBV12-4 to TRBJ1-4; D is unclear. V shed 1 base and J shed 4 bases, with 10 bases lying between them. The CDR3 spans 15 residues. As DNA, the CDR3 is TGTGCCAGCAGTTTAGGAGATTCCTATAATGAAAAACTGTTTTTT. Its protein product is CASSLGDSYNEKLFF.

The chain couples TRBV11-2 to TRBJ2-3, with 7 bases aligning to TRBD2. This CDR3 spans 15 amino acids. Unmatched junction bases numbered 5, after V lost 5 bases and J lost 0 bases. The germline V gene encodes CDR1 SGHAT and CDR2 FQNNGV. The CDR3, as DNA: TGTGCCAGCAGCCCCAAGCGGGGTAGCACAGATACGCAGTATTTT. This encodes CASSPKRGSTDTQYF. Supplemented by reference TRBV11-2 and TRBJ2-3, the full variable domain reads EAGVAQSPRYKIIEKRQSVAFWCNPISGHATLYWYQQILGQGPKLLIQFQNNGVVDDSQLPKDRFSAERLKGVDSTLKIQPAKLEDSAVYLCASSPKRGSTDTQYFGPGTRLTVL.

The sample holds a few counts of this clonotype. J is TRBJ2-7 and V is TRBV6-5, with 7 nucleotides matching TRBD1. Trimming at V came to 0 bases and at J to 2 bases, leaving 13 bases not matched to a gene. Germline V gene sequence: CDR1 MNHEY, CDR2 SVGAGI. The CDR3 extends over 18 amino acids. The CDR3 loop reads CASSYSIEVWDSTYEQYF. The CDR3 DNA reads as TGTGCCAGCAGTTACTCGATAGAGGTCTGGGACAGTACCTACGAGCAGTACTTC.

V gene TRBV5-4 combines with J gene TRBJ1-2; the match to TRBD1 covers 10 bases. Germline values: CDR1 SGHNT, CDR2 YYREEE (reference sequence). The CDR3 loop spans 15 amino acids. V dropped 4 bases and J dropped 4; count of bases not matched to a gene: 7. The CDR3 bases are TGTGCCAGCAGCCGGGACAGGGGCGAGAGCTATGGCTACACCTTC. The encoded protein is CASSRDRGESYGYTF.

The rearrangement uses TRBV29-1 and TRBJ1-2; D is perhaps TRBD1 (6 bases). This CDR3 is 14 amino acids long. Germline CDR1 SQVTM, CDR2 ANQGSEA. V was cut by 0 bases and J by 5 bases, with 13 bases left in between. CDR3 in DNA: TGCAGCGTTGAAGATCCAGGGGCTTATTATGGCTACACCTTC. Protein sequence: CSVEDPGAYYGYTF.